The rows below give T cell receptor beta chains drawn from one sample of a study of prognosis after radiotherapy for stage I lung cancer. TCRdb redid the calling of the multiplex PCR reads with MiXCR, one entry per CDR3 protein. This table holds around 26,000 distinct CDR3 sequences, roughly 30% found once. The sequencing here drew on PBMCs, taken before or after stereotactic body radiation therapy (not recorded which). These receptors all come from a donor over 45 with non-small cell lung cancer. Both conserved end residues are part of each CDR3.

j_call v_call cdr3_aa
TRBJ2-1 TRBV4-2 CASSQATGSSYNEQFF
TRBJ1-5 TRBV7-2 CASSFMKQPQHF
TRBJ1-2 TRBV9 CASSADLSNPYGYTF
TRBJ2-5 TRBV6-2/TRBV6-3 CASSYGGGPGTQYF
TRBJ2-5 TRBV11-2 CASSLGIGGDIQETQYF
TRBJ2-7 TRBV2 CASRRTGTDSYEQYF
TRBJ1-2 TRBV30 CAWSVLVNYGCTF
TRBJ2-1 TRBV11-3 CASSGGNEQFF
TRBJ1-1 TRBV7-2 CASSFGAFF
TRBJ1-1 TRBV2 CASRSSNTEAFF
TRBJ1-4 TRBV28 CASIFRTGATTNEKLFF
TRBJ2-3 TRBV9 CASSVGGGNTDTQYF
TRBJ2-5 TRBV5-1 CASSLLTGQETQYF
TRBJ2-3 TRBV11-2 CASSPGITDTQYF
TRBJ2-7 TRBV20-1 CSAQGGTSGHYEQYF
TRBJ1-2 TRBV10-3 CAISEGTKNYGYTF
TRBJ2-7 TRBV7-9 CASSLASLAEQYF
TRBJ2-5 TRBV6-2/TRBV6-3 CASSWDGETQYF
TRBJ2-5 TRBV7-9 CASSLMEGSETQYF
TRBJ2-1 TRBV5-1 CASSPTGGPYNEQFF
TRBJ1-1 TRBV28 CASSTPGAYTEAFF
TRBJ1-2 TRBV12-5 CASGFSNYGYTF
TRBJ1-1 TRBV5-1 CASSLRQGNTEAFF
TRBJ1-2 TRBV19 CASRGPSANYGYTF
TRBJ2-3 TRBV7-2 CASSLADTQYF
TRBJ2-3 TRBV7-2 CASSRQDTQYF
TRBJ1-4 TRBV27 CASSLILGGEKLFF
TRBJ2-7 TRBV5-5 CASSLTRVPTYEQYF
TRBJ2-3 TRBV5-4 CASILAGTDTQYF
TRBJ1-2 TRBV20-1 CSARALDPGYYGYTF
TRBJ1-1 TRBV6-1 CASSDRGLNTEAFF
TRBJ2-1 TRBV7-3 CASSLSFGGDNEQFF
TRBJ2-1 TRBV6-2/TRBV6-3 CASSPGTEAYNEQFF
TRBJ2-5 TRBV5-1 CASSPPIEGQGPIPETQYF
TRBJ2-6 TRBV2 CASSDRAGANVLTF
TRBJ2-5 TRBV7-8 CASSTHQETQYF
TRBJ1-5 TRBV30 CAWSVGGNQPQHF
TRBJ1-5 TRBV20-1 CSAPPTGDQPQHF
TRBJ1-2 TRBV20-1 CSVPPGQTLYGYTF
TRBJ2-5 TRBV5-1 CASSLTGLSETQYF
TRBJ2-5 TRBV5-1 CASSLGTVQETQYF
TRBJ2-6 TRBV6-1 CASSESGANVLTF
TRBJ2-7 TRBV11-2 CASSIGTGGMKQYF
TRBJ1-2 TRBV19 CASSRGGQSPYGYTF
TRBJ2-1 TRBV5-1 CASSLASWDNEQFF
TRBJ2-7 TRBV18 CASSPRGSPYEQYF
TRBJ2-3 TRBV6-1 CASSLVGSAGDTQYF
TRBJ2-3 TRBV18 CASSPGTGIDTQYF
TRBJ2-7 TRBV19 CASSSHEGSKNEQYF
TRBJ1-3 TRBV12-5 CASGPNGGAYGNTIYF
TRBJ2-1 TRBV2 CASRGQGWDNEQFF
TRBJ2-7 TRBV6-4 CASSYHPGRTYEQYF
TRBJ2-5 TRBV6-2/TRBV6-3 CASSYSLAGGLETQYF
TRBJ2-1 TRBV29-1 CSVPLAASYNEQFF
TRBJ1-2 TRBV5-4 CASSRTRDGNGYTF
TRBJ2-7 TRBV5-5 CASSLSAGIFYEQYF
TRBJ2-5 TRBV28 CASSLPLGRQETQYF
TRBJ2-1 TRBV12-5 CASGPTSGNRNEQFF